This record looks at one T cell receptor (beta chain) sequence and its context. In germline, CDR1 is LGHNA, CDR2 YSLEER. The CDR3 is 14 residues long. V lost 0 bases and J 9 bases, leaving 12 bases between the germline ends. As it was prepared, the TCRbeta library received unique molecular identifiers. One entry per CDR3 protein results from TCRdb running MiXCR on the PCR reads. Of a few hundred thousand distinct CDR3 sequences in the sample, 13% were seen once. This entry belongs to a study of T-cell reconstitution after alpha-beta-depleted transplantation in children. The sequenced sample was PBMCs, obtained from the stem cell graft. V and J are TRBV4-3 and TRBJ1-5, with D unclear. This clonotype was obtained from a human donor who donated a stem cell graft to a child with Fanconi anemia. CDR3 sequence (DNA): TGCGCCAGCAGCCAAGATGGCGGGATGGGGCCCCAGCATTTT. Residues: CASSQDGGMGPQHF.